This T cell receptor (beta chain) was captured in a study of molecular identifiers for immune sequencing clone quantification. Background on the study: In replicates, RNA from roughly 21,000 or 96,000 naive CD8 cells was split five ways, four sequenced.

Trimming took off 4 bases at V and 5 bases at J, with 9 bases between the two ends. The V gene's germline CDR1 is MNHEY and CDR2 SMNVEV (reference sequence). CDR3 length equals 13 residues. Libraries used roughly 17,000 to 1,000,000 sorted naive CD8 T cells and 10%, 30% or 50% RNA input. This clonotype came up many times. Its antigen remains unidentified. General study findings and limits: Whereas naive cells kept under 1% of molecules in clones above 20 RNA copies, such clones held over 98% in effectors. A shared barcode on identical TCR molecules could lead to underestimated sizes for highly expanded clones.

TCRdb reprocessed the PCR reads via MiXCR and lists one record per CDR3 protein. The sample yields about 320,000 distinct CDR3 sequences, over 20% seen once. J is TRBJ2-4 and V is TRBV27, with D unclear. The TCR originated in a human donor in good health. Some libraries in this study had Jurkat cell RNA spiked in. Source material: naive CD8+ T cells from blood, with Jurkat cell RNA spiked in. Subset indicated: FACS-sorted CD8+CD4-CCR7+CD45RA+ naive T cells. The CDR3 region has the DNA TGTGCCAGCAGTTCAACATTGGAAAACATTCAGTACTTC. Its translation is CASSSTLENIQYF.